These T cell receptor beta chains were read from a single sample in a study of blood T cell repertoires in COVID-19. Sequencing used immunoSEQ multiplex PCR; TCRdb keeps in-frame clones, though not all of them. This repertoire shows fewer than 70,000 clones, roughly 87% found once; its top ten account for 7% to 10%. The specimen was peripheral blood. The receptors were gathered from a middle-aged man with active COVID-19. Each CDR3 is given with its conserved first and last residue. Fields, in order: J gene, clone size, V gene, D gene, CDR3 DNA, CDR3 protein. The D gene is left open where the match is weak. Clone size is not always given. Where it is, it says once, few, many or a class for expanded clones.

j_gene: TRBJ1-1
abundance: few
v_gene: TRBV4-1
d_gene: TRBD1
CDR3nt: TGCGCCAGCAGCCACCCACAGGGGGAGGACACTGAAGCTTTCTTT
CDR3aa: CASSHPQGEDTEAFF

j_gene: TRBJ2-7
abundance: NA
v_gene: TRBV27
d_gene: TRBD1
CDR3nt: TGTGCCAGCAGTTTAGGCAGGGGGTACGAGCAGTACTTC
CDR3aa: CASSLGRGYEQYF

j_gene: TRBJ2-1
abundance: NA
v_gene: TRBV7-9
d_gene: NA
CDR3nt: TGTGCCAGCAGCTTACCGGGAAGCTCCTACAATGAGCAGTTCTTC
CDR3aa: CASSLPGSSYNEQFF

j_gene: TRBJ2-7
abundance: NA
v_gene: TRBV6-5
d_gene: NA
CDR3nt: TGTGCCAGCAGGAAGGGGATTGGCAACGAGCAGTACTTC
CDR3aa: CASRKGIGNEQYF

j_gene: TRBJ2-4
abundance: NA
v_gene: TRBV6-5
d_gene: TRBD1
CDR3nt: TGTGCCAGCAGTAATGCAGGGGGCGGAAACATTCAGTACTTC
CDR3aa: CASSNAGGGNIQYF

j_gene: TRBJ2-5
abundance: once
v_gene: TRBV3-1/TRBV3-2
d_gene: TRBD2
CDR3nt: TGTGCCAGCAGCCAAGTTACGGGGACTAGCGGGAGGGCTGCAGAGACCCAGTACTTC
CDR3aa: CASSQVTGTSGRAAETQYF

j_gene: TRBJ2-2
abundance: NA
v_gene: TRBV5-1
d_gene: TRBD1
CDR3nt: TGCGCCAGCAGCCCGGACAGGGGAAACACCGGGGAGCTGTTTTTT
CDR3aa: CASSPDRGNTGELFF

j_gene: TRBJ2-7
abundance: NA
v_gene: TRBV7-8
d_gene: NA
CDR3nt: TGTGCCAGCAGCTACACAGAGACCTCCTACGAGCAGTACTTC
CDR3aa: CASSYTETSYEQYF

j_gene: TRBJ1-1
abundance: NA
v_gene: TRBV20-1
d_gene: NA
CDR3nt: TGCAGTGCTGGCAGGGATACTGAAGCTTTCTTT
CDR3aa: CSAGRDTEAFF

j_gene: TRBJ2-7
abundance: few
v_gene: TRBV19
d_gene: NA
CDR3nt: TGTGCCAGTAGTAAACTCCCAGCGAGCTCCTACGAGCAGTACTTC
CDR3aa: CASSKLPASSYEQYF

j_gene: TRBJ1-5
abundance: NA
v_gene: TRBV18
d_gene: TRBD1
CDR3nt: TGTGCCAGCTCACCTGGACAGGGGGGCAGCAATCAGCCCCAGCATTTT
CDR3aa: CASSPGQGGSNQPQHF

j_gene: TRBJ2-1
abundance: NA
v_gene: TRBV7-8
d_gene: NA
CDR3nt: TGTGCCAGCAGCCCAAGCGGACAGTCCTACAATGAGCAGTTCTTC
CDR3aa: CASSPSGQSYNEQFF

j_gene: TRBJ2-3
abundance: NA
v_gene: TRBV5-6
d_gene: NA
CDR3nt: TGTGCCAGCAGCTTGGCTAGCTTCCCAGATACGCAGTATTTT
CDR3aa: CASSLASFPDTQYF

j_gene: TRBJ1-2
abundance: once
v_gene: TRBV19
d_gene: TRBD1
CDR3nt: TGTGCCAGTACTTCGACAGGGAGATCTTCTAACTATGGCTACACCTTC
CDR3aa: CASTSTGRSSNYGYTF

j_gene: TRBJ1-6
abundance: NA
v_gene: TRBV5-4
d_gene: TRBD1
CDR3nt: TGTGCCAGCAGCTTCGGGACAGGGGTTTATAATTCACCCCTCCACTTT
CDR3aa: CASSFGTGVYNSPLHF

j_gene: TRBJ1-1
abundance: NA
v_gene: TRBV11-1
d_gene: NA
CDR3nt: TGTGCCAGCACCATTACAGGGTACACTGAAGCTTTCTTT
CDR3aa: CASTITGYTEAFF

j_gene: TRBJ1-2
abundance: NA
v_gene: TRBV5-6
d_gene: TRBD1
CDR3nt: TGTGCCAGCAGCTTGTGGGACAGCTACTACACCTTC
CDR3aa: CASSLWDSYYTF

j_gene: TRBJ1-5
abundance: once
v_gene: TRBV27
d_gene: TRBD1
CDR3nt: TGTGCCAGCGCAGGGGGGTACAATCAGCCCCAGCATTTT
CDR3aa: CASAGGYNQPQHF

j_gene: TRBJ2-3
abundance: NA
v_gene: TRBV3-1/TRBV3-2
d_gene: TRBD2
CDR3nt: TGTGCCAGCAGCCAACCGGGACTGCTTGATAGCGGGGGGGGCACAGATACGCAGTATTTT
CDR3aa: CASSQPGLLDSGGGTDTQYF

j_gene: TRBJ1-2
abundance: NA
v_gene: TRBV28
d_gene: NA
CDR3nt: TGTGCCAGCAGTTTCGGACAGAGCTATGGCTACACCTTC
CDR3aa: CASSFGQSYGYTF

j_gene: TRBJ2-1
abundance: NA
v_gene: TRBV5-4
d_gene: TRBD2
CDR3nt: TGTGCCAGCAGCGTAGGACTAGCCAATGAGCAGTTCTTC
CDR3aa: CASSVGLANEQFF

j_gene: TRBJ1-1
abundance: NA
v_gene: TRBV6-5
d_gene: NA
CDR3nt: TGTGCCAGCAGTTACTCAGGGGAGGAAGGCACTGAAGCTTTCTTT
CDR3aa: CASSYSGEEGTEAFF

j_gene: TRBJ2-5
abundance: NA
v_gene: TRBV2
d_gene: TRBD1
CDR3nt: TGTGCCAGCAGACGGACAGGGACTTACCAAGAGACCCAGTACTTC
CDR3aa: CASRRTGTYQETQYF

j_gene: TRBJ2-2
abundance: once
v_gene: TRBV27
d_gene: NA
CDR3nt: TGTGCCAGCAGTTTATGGAGCGGGTCCGGGGAGCTGTTTTTT
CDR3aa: CASSLWSGSGELFF

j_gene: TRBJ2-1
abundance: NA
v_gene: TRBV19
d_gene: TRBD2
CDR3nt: TGTGCCAGTAATCCTGGCGGGAGCTCCTACAATGAGCAGTTCTTC
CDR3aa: CASNPGGSSYNEQFF

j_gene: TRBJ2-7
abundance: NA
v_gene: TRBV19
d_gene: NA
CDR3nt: TGTGCCAGTAGTATAGAGGCAGAAACCTACGAGCAGTACTTC
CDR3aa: CASSIEAETYEQYF

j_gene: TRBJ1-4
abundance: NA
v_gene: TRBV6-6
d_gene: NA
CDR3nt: TGTGCCAGCAGCGTTACTAATGAAAAACTGTTTTTT
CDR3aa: CASSVTNEKLFF

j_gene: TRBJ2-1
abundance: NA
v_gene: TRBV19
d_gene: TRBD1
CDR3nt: TGTGCCAGTAGTCCACAGACAGGGGATGAGCAGTTCTTC
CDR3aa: CASSPQTGDEQFF

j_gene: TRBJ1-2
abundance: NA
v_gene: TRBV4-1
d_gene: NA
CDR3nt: TGCGCCAGCAGCCAACTAGGGGTAGGCTACACCTTC
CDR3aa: CASSQLGVGYTF

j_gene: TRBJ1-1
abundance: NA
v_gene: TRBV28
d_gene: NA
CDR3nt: TGTGCCAGCTCCGGAGGGGCTGAAGCTTTCTTT
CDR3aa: CASSGGAEAFF

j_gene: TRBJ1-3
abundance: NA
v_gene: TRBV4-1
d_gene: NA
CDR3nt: TGCGCCAGCAGCCTCCATGGAAGGGGCTCTGGAAACACCATATATTTT
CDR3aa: CASSLHGRGSGNTIYF

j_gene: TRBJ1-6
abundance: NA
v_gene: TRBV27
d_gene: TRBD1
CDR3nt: TGTGCCAGCAGGCGCACGGGACAGCTTAATTCACCCCTCCACTTT
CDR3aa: CASRRTGQLNSPLHF

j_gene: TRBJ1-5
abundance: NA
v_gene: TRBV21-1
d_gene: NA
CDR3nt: TGTGCCAGCAGCGCACCGACAGTCAATCAGCCCCAGCATTTT
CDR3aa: CASSAPTVNQPQHF

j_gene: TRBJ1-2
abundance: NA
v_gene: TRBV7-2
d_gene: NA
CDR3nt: TGTGCCAGCAGCTTAGAGTCCAGCAGGGTGGGTGGCTACACCTTC
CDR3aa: CASSLESSRVGGYTF

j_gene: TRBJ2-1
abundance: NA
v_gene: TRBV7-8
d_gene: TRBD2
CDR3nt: TGTGCCAGCGGACTAGCGGACTACAATGAGCAGTTCTTC
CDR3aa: CASGLADYNEQFF

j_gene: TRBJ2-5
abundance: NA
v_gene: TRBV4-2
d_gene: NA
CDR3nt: TGTGCCAGCAGCCAACAGGAGCGAGCGGGCCACCAGTACTTC
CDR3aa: CASSQQERAGHQYF

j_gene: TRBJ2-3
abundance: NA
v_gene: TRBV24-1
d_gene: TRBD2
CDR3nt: TGTGCCACCTCGGGACTAGACACAGATACGCAGTATTTT
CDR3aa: CATSGLDTDTQYF

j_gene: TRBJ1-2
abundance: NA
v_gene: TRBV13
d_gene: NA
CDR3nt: TGTGCCAGCAGCTTAGGGTTGGGGGCTGGTAACTATGGCTACACCTTC
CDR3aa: CASSLGLGAGNYGYTF

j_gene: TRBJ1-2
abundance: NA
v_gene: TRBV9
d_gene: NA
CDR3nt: TGTGCCAGCAGCCTAGGACAGAACTATGGCTACACCTTC
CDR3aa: CASSLGQNYGYTF

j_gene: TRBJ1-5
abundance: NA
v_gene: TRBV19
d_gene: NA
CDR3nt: TGTGCCAGTAGTATGCGTCTGGGCAATCAGCCCCAGCATTTT
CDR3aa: CASSMRLGNQPQHF

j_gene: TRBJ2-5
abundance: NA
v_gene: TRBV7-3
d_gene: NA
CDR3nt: TGTGCCAGCAGCTTAACAGGGGGAGGGACGGCAGAGACCCAGTACTTC
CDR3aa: CASSLTGGGTAETQYF

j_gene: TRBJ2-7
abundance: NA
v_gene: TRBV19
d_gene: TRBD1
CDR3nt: TGTGCCAGAATTGGAACAGGGGGCTACGAGCAGTACTTC
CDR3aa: CARIGTGGYEQYF

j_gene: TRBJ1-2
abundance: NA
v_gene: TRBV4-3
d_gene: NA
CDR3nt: TGCGCCAGCAGCCAAGATCGGTCGCCCAACCCTTCTGGCTACACCTTC
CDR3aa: CASSQDRSPNPSGYTF

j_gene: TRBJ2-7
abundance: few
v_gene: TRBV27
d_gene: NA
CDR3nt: TGTGCCAGCAGTCCATCTCTAGCGCGGAGCTCCTACGAGCAGTACTTC
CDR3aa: CASSPSLARSSYEQYF

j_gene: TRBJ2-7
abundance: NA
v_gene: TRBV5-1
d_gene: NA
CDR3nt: TGCGCCAGCAGCTTGGAGGGGACACTATTCTACGAGCAGTACTTC
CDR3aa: CASSLEGTLFYEQYF

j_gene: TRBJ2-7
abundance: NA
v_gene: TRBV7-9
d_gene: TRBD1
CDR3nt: TGTGCCAGCAGCTTAGGTCAGGGGGCGACCGAGCAGTACTTC
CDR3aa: CASSLGQGATEQYF

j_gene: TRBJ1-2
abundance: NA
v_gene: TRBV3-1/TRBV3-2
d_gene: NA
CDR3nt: TGTGCCAGCAGCCAAGATCTTTGGACAAACTATGGCTACACCTTC
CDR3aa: CASSQDLWTNYGYTF

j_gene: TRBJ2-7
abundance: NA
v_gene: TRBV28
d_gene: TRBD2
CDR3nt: TGTGCCAGCAGTTCCGGGGGGAGCTCCTACGAGCAGTACTTC
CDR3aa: CASSSGGSSYEQYF

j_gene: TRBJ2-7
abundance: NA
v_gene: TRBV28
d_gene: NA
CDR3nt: TGTGCCAGCAGTTTAACAGGGAAGAACGAGCAGTACTTC
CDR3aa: CASSLTGKNEQYF

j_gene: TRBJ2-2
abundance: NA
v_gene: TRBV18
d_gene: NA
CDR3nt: TGTGCCAGCTCACCAAGGGCGCAGGGGCCCACCGGGGAGCTGTTTTTT
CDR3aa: CASSPRAQGPTGELFF

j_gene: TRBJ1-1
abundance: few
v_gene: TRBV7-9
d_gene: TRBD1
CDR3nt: TGTGCCAGCAGCTACCGGACAGGGGCGGGTGTAGGCACTGAAGCTTTCTTT
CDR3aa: CASSYRTGAGVGTEAFF

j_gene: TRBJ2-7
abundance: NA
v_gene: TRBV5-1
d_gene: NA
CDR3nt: TGCGCCAGCAGCCAAGGACAGTGGAACGAGCAGTACTTC
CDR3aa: CASSQGQWNEQYF

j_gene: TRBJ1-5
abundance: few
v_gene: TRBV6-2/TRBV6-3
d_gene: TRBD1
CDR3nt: TGTGCCAGCAGTTATCAGACAGGGGGCGCGCATCAGCCCCAGCATTTT
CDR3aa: CASSYQTGGAHQPQHF

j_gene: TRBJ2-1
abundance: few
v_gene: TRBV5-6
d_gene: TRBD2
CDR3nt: TGTGCCAGCAGCTCAAGCGGGGGCAATGAGCAGTTCTTC
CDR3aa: CASSSSGGNEQFF

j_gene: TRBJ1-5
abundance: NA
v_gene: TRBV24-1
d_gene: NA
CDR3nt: TGTGCCACCAGTGATTTGAGGGGTTTGAATCAGCCCCAGCATTTT
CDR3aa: CATSDLRGLNQPQHF

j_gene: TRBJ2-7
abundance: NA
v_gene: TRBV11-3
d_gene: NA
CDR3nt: TGTGCCAGCAGCTTAACGACAGGCTCTGAGCAGTACTTC
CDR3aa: CASSLTTGSEQYF

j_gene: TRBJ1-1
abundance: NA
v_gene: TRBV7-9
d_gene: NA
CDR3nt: TGTGCCAGCAGCCCTAGGGGGAGCACTGAAGCTTTCTTT
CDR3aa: CASSPRGSTEAFF

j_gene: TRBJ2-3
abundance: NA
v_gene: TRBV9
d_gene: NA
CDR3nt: TGTGCCAGCAGCGAGGCGGTACGGGCAGATACGCAGTATTTT
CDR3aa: CASSEAVRADTQYF

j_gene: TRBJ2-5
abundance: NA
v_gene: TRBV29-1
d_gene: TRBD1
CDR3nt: TGCAGCGTTGGACAGGGGGCTTTGGAGACCCAGTACTTC
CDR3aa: CSVGQGALETQYF

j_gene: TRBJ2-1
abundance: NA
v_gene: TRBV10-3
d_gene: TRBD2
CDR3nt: TGTGCCTCGCAAGCGGGGGGCTCCTACAATGAGCAGTTCTTC
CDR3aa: CASQAGGSYNEQFF